The clone carrying this T cell receptor (beta chain) was recorded a few times. This record belongs to a study of technical replicates of blood from a handful of donors. The germline V gene encodes CDR1 KGHSY and CDR2 FQNENV. The CDR3 covers 15 residues. V lost 5 bases and J 0 bases, leaving 8 bases between the germline ends. Some clones are missing from TCRdb's copy, which holds only in-frame ones; the method was immunoSEQ multiplex PCR. The table records about 57,000 clones, about 88% of them present only once. The chain carries TRBV16 and TRBJ2-6; D uncertain. This clonotype originated in a human donor in good health. Some clones in this sample may be carry-over from other donors' samples. Sequences were obtained from PBMCs. In nucleotides, the CDR3 is TGTGCCAGCAGCTACGCTAGCTCTGGGGCCAACGTCCTGACTTTC. This sequence encodes CASSYASSGANVLTF.